This T cell receptor (beta chain) derives from a study of T cell responses to AZD1222 COVID-19 vaccine. Some clones are missing from TCRdb's copy, which holds only in-frame ones; the method was immunoSEQ multiplex PCR. The table lists about 90,000 clones, approximately 87% of them singletons. CDR1 and CDR2 (germline): MNHNS, SASEGT. The CDR3 totals 16 residues. V lost 1 base and J 4 bases, leaving 14 bases between the germline ends. As regards this clone: Its specificity is not known.

Notes on the study in general: Mapped onto spike, vaccine-associated CD4 TCRs spanned it and were dominant at 160-218 and 743-854. Spike-specific TCR breadth and depth were elevated following two AZD1222 doses. In a largely white British group with more females than males, clonal diversity was possibly underestimated.

The specimen was peripheral blood, collected 28 days after the second AZD1222 dose. V usage is TRBV6-1 and J usage is TRBJ1-5, with D perhaps matching TRBD1 (6 bases). This TCR derives from an adult who received the AZD1222 COVID-19 vaccine. Written as DNA, the CDR3 is TGTGCCAGCAGTGAAGGCAGGGGAATGTGGAATCAGCCCCAGCATTTT. Residues: CASSEGRGMWNQPQHF.